Listed below are T cell receptor beta chains from one sample, sequenced in a study of blood T cell repertoires in COVID-19. TCRdb keeps only in-frame clones here, not all; method: immunoSEQ multiplex PCR. The sample lists a few hundred thousand clones, just over 85% occurring once. The sequenced sample consisted of PBMCs or T cells enriched from blood (not recorded which). These receptors were taken from a woman aged 40 to 55 with acute COVID-19. CDR3s include the opening cysteine and the closing phenylalanine or tryptophan. Each record gives: J gene, V gene, clone size, D gene, CDR3 DNA, CDR3 protein. The D gene is left open where the match is weak. Clone sizes are given selectively: once, few, many, or a class where the clone is expanded.

J: TRBJ2-1
V: TRBV27
size: .
D: TRBD1
DNA: TGTGCCAGCAGTATTTATGTGAACGGACAGGGCGGGCAGTTCTTC
CDR3: CASSIYVNGQGGQFF

J: TRBJ1-2
V: TRBV7-3
size: .
D: .
DNA: TGTGCCAGCAGCCCGGCGGGGTCGAACTATGGCTACACCTTC
CDR3: CASSPAGSNYGYTF

J: TRBJ1-5
V: TRBV28
size: .
D: .
DNA: TGTGCCAGCAGAACCCAGGGGAGAGGCAATCAGCCCCAGCATTTT
CDR3: CASRTQGRGNQPQHF

J: TRBJ2-7
V: TRBV21-1
size: .
D: .
DNA: TGTGCCAGCAGCGCACCGAACGGAAAAGGACTAGCGGGAGTTACAACCTACGAGCAGTACTTC
CDR3: CASSAPNGKGLAGVTTYEQYF

J: TRBJ2-7
V: TRBV15
size: .
D: TRBD2
DNA: TGTGCCACCAGCAGAGAACAACTGGGACTAGCGGGAGGCGAGCAGTACTTC
CDR3: CATSREQLGLAGGEQYF

J: TRBJ1-6
V: TRBV11-1
size: .
D: .
DNA: TGTGCCAGCAGCTTCAGGGATAATTCACCCCTCCACTTT
CDR3: CASSFRDNSPLHF

J: TRBJ1-6
V: TRBV5-1
size: .
D: .
DNA: TGCGCCAGCCGGGGACACCAATCCGGTAATTCACCCCTCCACTTT
CDR3: CASRGHQSGNSPLHF

J: TRBJ2-7
V: TRBV13
size: .
D: .
DNA: TGTGCCAGCAGCTCCACAAGTGACTACGAGCAGTACTTC
CDR3: CASSSTSDYEQYF

J: TRBJ2-5
V: TRBV28
size: .
D: TRBD2
DNA: TGTGCCAGCCGTAGCGGGTCCCAAGAGACCCAGTACTTC
CDR3: CASRSGSQETQYF

J: TRBJ2-1
V: TRBV15
size: .
D: .
DNA: TGTGCCACCAGCAGAGATCTAGTAGCGGATGAGCAGTTCTTC
CDR3: CATSRDLVADEQFF

J: TRBJ1-5
V: TRBV5-1
size: .
D: .
DNA: TGCGCCAGCAGCCCGGGACTGTATAGCAATCAGCCCCAGCATTTT
CDR3: CASSPGLYSNQPQHF

J: TRBJ2-7
V: TRBV6-6
size: .
D: TRBD1
DNA: TGTGCCAGCAGTTATCTAGATTCGGACAGGTCCTACGAGCAGTACTTC
CDR3: CASSYLDSDRSYEQYF

J: TRBJ2-1
V: TRBV7-3
size: .
D: .
DNA: TGTGCCAGCAGCTTAGTAGGGGGCTCCTACAATGAGCAGTTCTTC
CDR3: CASSLVGGSYNEQFF

J: TRBJ1-5
V: TRBV6-5
size: few
D: .
DNA: TGTGCCAGCAGTACTGAAATATCAGGTCAGCCCCAGCATTTT
CDR3: CASSTEISGQPQHF

J: TRBJ2-3
V: TRBV28
size: once
D: .
DNA: TGTGCCAGCAGTTCTAATGGGGGCCTCACAGATACGCAGTATTTT
CDR3: CASSSNGGLTDTQYF

J: TRBJ2-7
V: TRBV27
size: .
D: .
DNA: TGTGCCAGCAGTGCTCGACAGGTATCCGGGGACGAGCAGTACTTC
CDR3: CASSARQVSGDEQYF

J: TRBJ2-3
V: TRBV24-1
size: .
D: .
DNA: TGTGCCACCAGTAGTAAGGAGATGAGTAGCACAGATACGCAGTATTTT
CDR3: CATSSKEMSSTDTQYF

J: TRBJ2-1
V: TRBV27
size: .
D: TRBD2
DNA: TGTGCCAGCAGTCCTCTGGGAGCGGGAGGGCACAATGAGCAGTTCTTC
CDR3: CASSPLGAGGHNEQFF

J: TRBJ2-2
V: TRBV7-2
size: .
D: TRBD1
DNA: TGTGCCAGCAGTCTCGGGACAGCCAACACCGGGGAGCTGTTTTTT
CDR3: CASSLGTANTGELFF

J: TRBJ2-3
V: TRBV6-2/TRBV6-3
size: .
D: .
DNA: TGTGCCAGCAGTTTAGGGGTCCAGATCACAGATACGCAGTATTTT
CDR3: CASSLGVQITDTQYF

J: TRBJ2-5
V: TRBV15
size: .
D: .
DNA: TGTGCCACCAGCAGAGATCGCGGGGGCGGTGAGACCCAGTACTTC
CDR3: CATSRDRGGGETQYF

J: TRBJ2-2
V: TRBV6-5
size: .
D: .
DNA: TGTGCCAGCAGCTTACAGGGTGGGAACACCGGGGAGCTGTTTTTT
CDR3: CASSLQGGNTGELFF